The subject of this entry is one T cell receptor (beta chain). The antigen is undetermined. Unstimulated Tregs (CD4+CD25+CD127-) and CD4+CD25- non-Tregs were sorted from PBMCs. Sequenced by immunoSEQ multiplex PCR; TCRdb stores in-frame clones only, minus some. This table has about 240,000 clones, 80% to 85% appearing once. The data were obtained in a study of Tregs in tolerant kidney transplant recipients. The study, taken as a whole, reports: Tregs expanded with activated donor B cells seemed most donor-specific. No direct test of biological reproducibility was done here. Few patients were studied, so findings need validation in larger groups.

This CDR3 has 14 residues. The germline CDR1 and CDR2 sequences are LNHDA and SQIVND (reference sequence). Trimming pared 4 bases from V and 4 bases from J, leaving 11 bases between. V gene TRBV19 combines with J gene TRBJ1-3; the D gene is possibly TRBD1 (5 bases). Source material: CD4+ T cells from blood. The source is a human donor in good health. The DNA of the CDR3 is TGTGCCAGTAGTACCGGGACCCTGGGAAACACCATATATTTT. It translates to CASSTGTLGNTIYF.